Described below is a single T cell receptor (beta chain) sequence and its context. An end of the junction does not agree with germline; a read error may underlie this. This entry is derived from a study of T cell changes during pregnancy in multiple sclerosis. Data came from immunoSEQ multiplex PCR; TCRdb stores just in-frame clones and leaves some out. The sample records around 100,000 clones, approximately 90% being singletons. Germline V lookup: CDR1 DFQATT, CDR2 SNEGSKA (reference sequence). The CDR3 is made up of 11 amino acids. The clonotype was recovered from a female donor in good health, enrolled as a control in a pregnancy study. The rearrangement joins TRBV20-1 to TRBJ1-2; D is undetermined. Sequencing was performed on peripheral blood, taken in the second trimester of pregnancy. CDR3: CRASSNYGYTF. CDR3 nucleotides: TGTCGCGCCTCATCCAACTATGGCTACACCTTC.